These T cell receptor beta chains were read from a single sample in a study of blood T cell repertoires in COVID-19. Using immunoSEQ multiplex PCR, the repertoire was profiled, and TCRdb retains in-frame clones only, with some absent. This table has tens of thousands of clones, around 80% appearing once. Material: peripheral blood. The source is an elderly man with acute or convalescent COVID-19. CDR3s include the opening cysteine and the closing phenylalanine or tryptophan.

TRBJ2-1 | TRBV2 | CASSVTGVNNEQFF
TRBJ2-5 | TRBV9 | CASSPRAGTREGTQYF
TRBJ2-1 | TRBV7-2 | CASSLGLALRNEQFF
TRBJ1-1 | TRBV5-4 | CASSLFAGVDTEAFF
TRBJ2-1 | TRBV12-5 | CASGLGTGTEQFF
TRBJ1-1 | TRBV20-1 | CSANRNTEAFF
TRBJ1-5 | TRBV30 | CAWSGAENQPQHF
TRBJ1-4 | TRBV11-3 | CASSVRNRGKLFF
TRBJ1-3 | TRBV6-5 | CASSLTGASGNTIYF
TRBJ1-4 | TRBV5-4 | CASSSRTTGDEKLFF
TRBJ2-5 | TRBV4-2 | CASSQHDKNQETQYF
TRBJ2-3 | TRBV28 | CASSFSTDTQYF
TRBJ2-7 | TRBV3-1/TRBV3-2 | CASSQRGSYEQYF
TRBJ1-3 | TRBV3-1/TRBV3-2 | CASSQDRFWTASGNTIYF
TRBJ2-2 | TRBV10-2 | CASSLLLAGTGELFF
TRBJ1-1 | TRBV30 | CAWEGGQMNTEAFF
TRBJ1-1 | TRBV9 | CASSVGAGMNTEAFF
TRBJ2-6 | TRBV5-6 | CASSPWSSGANVLTF
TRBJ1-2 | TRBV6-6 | CASRPGQGYGYTF
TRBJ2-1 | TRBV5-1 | CASTGEGIYEQFF
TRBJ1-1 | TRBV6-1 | CASSEAGRGNTEAFF